What follows is one TCR beta chain and its context. The antigen remains undetermined. Repertoires were generated with immunoSEQ multiplex PCR, while TCRdb's copy carries only in-frame clones and drops some. The sample has approximately 110,000 clones, roughly nine tenths seen once; the top ten hold 44%. The CDR3 runs to 12 residues. Germline V gives CDR1 GTSNPN, CDR2 SVGIG (reference sequence). V was pared by 5 bases and J by 9 bases, with 6 bases of the junction left unmatched. The sample belongs to a study of T cell responses to AZD1222 COVID-19 vaccine. Regarding the study as a whole: The study found Spike-specific TCR breadth and depth rose after two AZD1222 doses. In a largely white British group with more females than males, clonal diversity was possibly underestimated. Spike regions recognized by vaccine-associated CD4 TCRs spanned the protein, led by 160-218 and 743-854.

The sequence was collected from an adult who received the AZD1222 COVID-19 vaccine. Material: peripheral blood, obtained 28 days after the second AZD1222 dose. The chain couples TRBV30 to TRBJ2-1; 8 bases agree with TRBD1. The CDR3, as DNA: TGTGCCTGGGAAGGACAGGGCAGTGAGCAGTTCTTC. Translation: CAWEGQGSEQFF.